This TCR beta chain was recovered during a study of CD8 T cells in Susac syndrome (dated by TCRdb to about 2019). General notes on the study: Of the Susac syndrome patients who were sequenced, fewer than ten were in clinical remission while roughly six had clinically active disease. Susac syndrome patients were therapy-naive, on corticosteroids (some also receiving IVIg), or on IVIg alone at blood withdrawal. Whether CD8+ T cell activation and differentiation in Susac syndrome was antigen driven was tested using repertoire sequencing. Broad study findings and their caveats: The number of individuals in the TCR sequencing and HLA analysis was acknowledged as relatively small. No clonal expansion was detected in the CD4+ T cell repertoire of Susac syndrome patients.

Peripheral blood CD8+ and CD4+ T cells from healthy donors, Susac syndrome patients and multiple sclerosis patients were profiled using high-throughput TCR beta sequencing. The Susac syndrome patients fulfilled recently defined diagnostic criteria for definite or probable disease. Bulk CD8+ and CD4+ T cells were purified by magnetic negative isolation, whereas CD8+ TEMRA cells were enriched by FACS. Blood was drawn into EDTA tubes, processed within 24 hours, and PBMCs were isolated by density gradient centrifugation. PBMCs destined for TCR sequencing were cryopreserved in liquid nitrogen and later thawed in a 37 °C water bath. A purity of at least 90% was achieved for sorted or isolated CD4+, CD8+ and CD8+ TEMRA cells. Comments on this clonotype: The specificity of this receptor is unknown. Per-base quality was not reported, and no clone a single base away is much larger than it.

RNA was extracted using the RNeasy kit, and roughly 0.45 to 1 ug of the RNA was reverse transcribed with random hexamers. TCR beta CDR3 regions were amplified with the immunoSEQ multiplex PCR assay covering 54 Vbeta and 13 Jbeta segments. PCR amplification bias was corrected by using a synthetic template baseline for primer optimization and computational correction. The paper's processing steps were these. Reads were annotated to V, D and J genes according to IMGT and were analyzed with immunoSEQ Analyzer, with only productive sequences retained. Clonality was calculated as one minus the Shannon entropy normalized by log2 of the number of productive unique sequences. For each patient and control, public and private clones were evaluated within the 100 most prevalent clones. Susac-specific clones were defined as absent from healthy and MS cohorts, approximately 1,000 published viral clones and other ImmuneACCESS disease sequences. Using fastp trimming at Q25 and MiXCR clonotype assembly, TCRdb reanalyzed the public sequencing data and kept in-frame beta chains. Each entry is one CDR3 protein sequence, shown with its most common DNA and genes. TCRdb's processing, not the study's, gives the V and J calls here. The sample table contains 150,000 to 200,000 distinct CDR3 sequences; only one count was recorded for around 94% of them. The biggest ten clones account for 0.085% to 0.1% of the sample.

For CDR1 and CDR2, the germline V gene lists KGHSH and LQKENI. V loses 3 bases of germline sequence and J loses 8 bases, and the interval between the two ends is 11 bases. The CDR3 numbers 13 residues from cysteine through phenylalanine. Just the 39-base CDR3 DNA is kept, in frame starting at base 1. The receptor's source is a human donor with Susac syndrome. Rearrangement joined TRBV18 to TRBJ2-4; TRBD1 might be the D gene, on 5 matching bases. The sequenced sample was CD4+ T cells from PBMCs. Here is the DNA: TGTGCCAGCTCACCGCCCCAGGGATACATTCAGTACTTC. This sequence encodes CASSPPQGYIQYF.